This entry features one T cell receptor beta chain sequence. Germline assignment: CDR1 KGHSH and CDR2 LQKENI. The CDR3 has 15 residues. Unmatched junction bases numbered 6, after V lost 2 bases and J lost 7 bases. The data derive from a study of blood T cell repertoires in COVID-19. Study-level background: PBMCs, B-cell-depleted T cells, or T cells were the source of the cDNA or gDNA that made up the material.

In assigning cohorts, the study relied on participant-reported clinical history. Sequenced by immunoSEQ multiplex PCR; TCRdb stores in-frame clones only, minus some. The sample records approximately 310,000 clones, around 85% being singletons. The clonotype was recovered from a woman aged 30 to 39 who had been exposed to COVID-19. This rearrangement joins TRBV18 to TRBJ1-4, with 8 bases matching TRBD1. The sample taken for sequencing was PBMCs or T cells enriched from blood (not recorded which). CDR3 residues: CASSPLQGEAEKLFF. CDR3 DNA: TGTGCCAGCTCACCATTACAGGGGGAAGCTGAAAAACTGTTTTTT.